One and the same sample provided the 30 T cell receptor beta chains below, sequenced in a study of cytomegalovirus exposure and HLA in healthy donors (dated by TCRdb to 2016 to 2017). The library was made by the immunoSEQ multiplex PCR assay. A mixture of 60 forward primers for TCR Vbeta segments and 13 reverse primers for TCR Jbeta segments was used in the multiplex PCR. The clones in this table, taken by TCRdb from immuneACCESS, are in-frame only. Not every clone is retained; where verified, under half of the shortfall comes from an unresolved V gene, and the cause of the rest is unknown. The sample table holds 95,000 to 150,000 clones, of which over 15% were seen once. The ten largest account for 1.5% to 2% of the sample. The sequenced sample was PBMCs. These TCRs come from a woman aged 18-29 years in good health and CMV-seronegative.

The sample holds many counts of this clone. This chain links TRBV2 with TRBJ2-2; TRBD1 matches at 7 bases. J gave up 0 bases and V 1 base, and 2 bases lay outside the gene matches. CDR3 length: 16 amino acids. CDR1 is SNHLY, CDR2 FYNNEI, per germline. CDR3 sequence reads: CASSEETGSNTGELFF. CDR3 bases: TGTGCCAGCAGTGAAGAGACAGGGTCGAACACCGGGGAGCTGTTTTTT. Using reference TRBV2 and TRBJ2-2 for the parts outside the CDR3, the full variable domain is EPEVTQTPSHQVTQMGQEVILRCVPISNHLYFYWYRQILGQKVEFLVSFYNNEISEKSEIFDDQFSVERPDGSNFTLKIRSTKLEDSAMYFCASSEETGSNTGELFFGEGSRLTVL.

The rearrangement joins TRBV7-8 to TRBJ1-1; D possibly corresponds to TRBD1 (6 bases). The CDR3 covers 14 residues. Trimming stripped 0 bases from V and 3 bases from J, with 8 bases between. Germline loops: CDR1 SGHVS, CDR2 FQNEAQ. Here the CDR3 DNA reads TGTGCCAGCAGCTTAGCGGGGGGGCACACTGAAGCTTTCTTT. Translation: CASSLAGGHTEAFF.

The rearrangement joins TRBV30 to TRBJ2-7; maybe TRBD2 (5 bases). The CDR3 loop spans 12 amino acids. With 4 bases removed from V and 7 bases from J, the gap between germline ends came to 14 bases. The germline V gene has CDR1 GTSNPN and CDR2 SVGIG (reference sequence). The CDR3 nucleotides read TGTGCCTGGAACGCGCGGGTAGAAGAGCAGTACTTC. As protein: CAWNARVEEQYF.

This clone occurred a few times. The rearrangement uses TRBV9 and TRBJ2-1; maybe TRBD1 (5 bases). The V end was cut by 1 base, the J end by 8 bases, with 10 bases between. This CDR3 comprises 13 residues. Germline CDR1 is SGDLS and CDR2 is YYNGEE. The CDR3 region has the DNA TGTGCCAGCAGCGTAAGGGGTAGTGATGAGCAGTTCTTC. Its translation: CASSVRGSDEQFF.

The chain employs TRBV7-6 and TRBJ1-1; 7 nucleotides line up with TRBD1. The CDR3 runs to 14 residues. CDR1 SGHVS and CDR2 FNYEAQ come from the germline V gene. V dropped 6 bases and J dropped 4; count of bases not matched to a gene: 8. The CDR3 sequence is CASSPGSGGTEAFF. CDR3 DNA sequence: TGTGCCAGCAGTCCTGGGTCAGGGGGCACTGAAGCTTTCTTT.

The genes are TRBV18 and TRBJ1-1; a possible D gene is TRBD1 (5 bases). The CDR3 runs to 15 residues. V lost 3 bases and J lost 2, with 13 bases in between. Germline V gene lookup returns CDR1 KGHSH and CDR2 LQKENI. This CDR3 is CASSPTRQGNTEAFF. Here the CDR3 DNA reads TGTGCCAGCTCACCCACCAGGCAGGGTAACACTGAAGCTTTCTTT.

In its sample, this clone was seen a few times. The genes are TRBV6-5 and TRBJ1-2; D gene uncertain. CDR1 and CDR2 from the germline V gene are MNHEY and SVGAGI. This CDR3 region has 13 residues. V was clipped by 0 bases and J by 4 bases, with 6 bases between them. The CDR3 spells CASSYSISYGYTF. The CDR3, as DNA: TGTGCCAGCAGTTACTCAATCTCCTATGGCTACACCTTC.

The rearrangement uses TRBV6-5 and TRBJ2-1, with 8 nucleotides matching TRBD2. Germline values: CDR1 MNHEY, CDR2 SVGAGI. The ends lost 4 bases at V and 10 bases at J; junction bases unmatched: 9. The CDR3 sequence is 14 residues long. The CDR3 loop reads CASSWGGGPEEQFF. The DNA of the CDR3 is TGTGCCAGCAGTTGGGGCGGGGGGCCGGAGGAGCAGTTCTTC.

The CDR3 DNA follows: TGTGCCATCAGTGTGTTACGTGGGTTATCCGGACAGCAAAACCGCTCTCCCTCCTACGAGCAGTACTTC. Translating gives CAISVLRGLSGQQNRSPSYEQYF. This sequence joins TRBV10-3 and TRBJ2-7; D may be TRBD1 (6 bases). Trimming removed 4 bases at V and 0 bases at J, with 37 bases between. Germline loops: CDR1 ENHRY, CDR2 SYGVKD. CDR3 size: 23 residues.

By sample fraction, this clone is medium-sized. This sequence joins TRBV5-1 and TRBJ2-1; D not resolved. Germline V CDR1 and CDR2: SGHRS, YFSETQ. This CDR3 spans 13 amino acids. The V end was cut by 1 base, the J end by 5 bases, with 7 bases between. CDR3 sequence reads: CASSLLRDNEQFF. The CDR3 coding sequence is TGCGCCAGCAGCTTGCTCCGGGACAATGAGCAGTTCTTC.

This clone was detected a few times. J is TRBJ2-1 and V is TRBV28, with TRBD2 matching over 7 bases. Per the germline V gene, CDR1 is MDHEN and CDR2 is SYDVKM. V lost 10 bases to trimming and J lost 5 bases; unmatched junction nucleotides: 14. CDR3 length equals 15 residues. CDR3 protein: CANGSGGRGNNEQFF. The CDR3 DNA is TGTGCCAACGGGTCCGGCGGGAGAGGAAACAATGAGCAGTTCTTC.

V is TRBV7-9 and J is TRBJ2-7, with 11 bases fitting TRBD2. The CDR3 length is 15 residues. Germline V gives CDR1 SEHNR, CDR2 FQNEAQ (reference sequence). J gave up 0 bases and V 5 bases, and 3 bases lay outside the gene matches. CDR3 DNA sequence: TGTGCCAGCAGCGAGACTAGCGGGAACTCCTACGAGCAGTACTTC. Its translation is CASSETSGNSYEQYF. Full variable domain (outside the CDR3, taken from reference TRBV7-9 and TRBJ2-7): DTGVSQNPRHKITKRGQNVTFRCDPISEHNRLYWYRQTLGQGPEFLTYFQNEAQLEKSRLLSDRFSAERPKGSFSTLEIQRTEQGDSAMYLCASSETSGNSYEQYFGPGTRLTVT.

The J gene is TRBJ2-7, the V gene TRBV9; 11 positions agree with TRBD2. Germline CDR1 SGDLS, CDR2 YYNGEE. Trimming cost V 0 bases and J 4 bases; bases outside gene matches: 0. There are 14 residues in the CDR3. The CDR3 protein is CASSVASGGYEQYF. Here the CDR3 DNA reads TGTGCCAGCAGCGTAGCTAGCGGGGGGTACGAGCAGTACTTC.

The chain combines TRBV28 with TRBJ1-3, with unresolved D. Trimming shortened V by 3 bases and J by 0 bases, and 6 bases separated the two germline ends. The CDR3 contains 14 residues. Germline loops: CDR1 MDHEN, CDR2 SYDVKM. CDR3 DNA sequence: TGTGCCAGCAGTTTTTCCGGCTCTGGAAACACCATATATTTT. It specifies CASSFSGSGNTIYF.

Comment on this clone: Other DNA sequences from this sample encode an identical CDR3 as well. J is TRBJ1-5 and V is TRBV27; D is unclear. CDR3 length: 13 amino acids. CDR1 MNHEY and CDR2 SMNVEV come from the germline V gene (reference sequence). The germline V and J ends were trimmed by 3 bases and 6 bases, with 9 bases remaining between them. The CDR3 bases are TGTGCCAGCAGTTTGGGCCTCGGTCAGCCCCAGCATTTT. This codes for CASSLGLGQPQHF.

There are a few counts of this clone. The V call is TRBV4-2, the J call TRBJ1-6; TRBD1 aligns across 9 bases. The CDR3 is 14 residues long. The ends lost 8 bases at V and 15 bases at J; junction bases unmatched: 14. In germline, CDR1 is LGHNA, CDR2 YNFKEQ. In DNA, the CDR3 is TGTGCCAGCGGACCAACAGGGGGCGATGGGGACCTCCACTTT. Translation gives CASGPTGGDGDLHF.

The V call is TRBV10-3, the J call TRBJ1-6; D may be TRBD1 (5 bases). Trimming pared 10 bases from V and 5 bases from J, leaving 15 bases between. The CDR3 spans 14 residues. Germline CDR1 and CDR2: ENHRY and SYGVKD. As DNA, the CDR3 is TGTGCCACCGGGGGGGGACGCGATAATTCACCCCTCCACTTT. Translated, it gives CATGGGRDNSPLHF.

Concerning this clone: Compared with germline, one end of the junction differs, possibly owing to a read error. At the DNA level, this CDR3 is encoded by other sequences in the same sample as well. V and J are TRBV25-1 and TRBJ1-1, with TRBD1 identical over 9 bases. The length of the CDR3 is 15 residues. Per germline, CDR1 MGHDK and CDR2 SYGVNS. In DNA form, the CDR3 reads TGTGCCAGCAGACAAACAGGGGGCTGGGGCACTGAGGCTTTCTTT. Translation gives CASRQTGGWGTEAFF.

The chain uses TRBV28 and TRBJ1-3, with no clear D. Per the germline V gene, CDR1 is MDHEN and CDR2 is SYDVKM. Trimming shortened V by 1 base and J by 5 bases, and 18 bases separated the two germline ends. The CDR3 consists of 17 residues. Here the CDR3 DNA reads TGTGCCAGCAGTTTATCCGACGCAGGCCGGCCTCGAAACACCATATATTTT. It specifies CASSLSDAGRPRNTIYF.

The chain is built from TRBV9 and TRBJ2-2, with D maybe TRBD1 (6 bases). The CDR3 totals 13 residues. The germline V gene has CDR1 SGDLS and CDR2 YYNGEE. The V gene lost 7 bases and the J gene lost 6 bases, with 13 bases spanning the gap. CDR3 residues: CASGGGLAGELFF. CDR3 in DNA: TGTGCCAGCGGTGGGGGCCTGGCCGGGGAGCTGTTTTTT.

CDR3: CASSLETGGTETQYF. The CDR3 region has the DNA TGTGCCAGCAGCTTAGAAACAGGGGGGACGGAGACCCAGTACTTC. V gene TRBV7-2 combines with J gene TRBJ2-5; 8 bases align to TRBD1. J gave up 5 bases and V 1 base, and 6 bases lay outside the gene matches. Germline V gene sequence: CDR1 SGHTA, CDR2 FQGNSA. The CDR3 has 15 amino acids.

The J gene is TRBJ2-1, the V gene TRBV7-2, with 9 bases identical to TRBD1. V lost 5 bases and J lost 8; bases outside the gene matches: 10. The CDR3 contains 15 residues. Germline V CDR1 and CDR2: SGHTA, FQGNSA. The chain's CDR3 is CASSPEGQGLHEQFF. DNA of the CDR3: TGTGCCAGCAGCCCTGAGGGACAGGGTCTGCATGAGCAGTTCTTC.

The V call is TRBV30, the J call TRBJ1-4; 7 bases line up with TRBD1. Looked up from germline, CDR1 is GTSNPN and CDR2 is SVGIG (reference sequence). V gave up 0 bases and J gave up 10 bases; unmatched junction bases: 5. The CDR3 is 13 residues long. CDR3 residues: CAWSVLQGGKLFF. CDR3 in DNA: TGTGCCTGGAGTGTCCTGCAGGGGGGAAAACTGTTTTTT.

There are a few counts of this clone. V is TRBV30 and J is TRBJ1-2, with D hard to call. Germline V gives CDR1 GTSNPN, CDR2 SVGIG (reference sequence). The CDR3 covers 11 residues. V lost 3 bases and J 5 bases, leaving 7 bases between the germline ends. CDR3 bases: TGTGCCTGGAGACCCGGGTATGGCTACACCTTC. Residues: CAWRPGYGYTF.

The chain couples TRBV7-9 to TRBJ2-5; 8 bases are shared with TRBD1. The CDR3 contains 15 residues. CDR1 is SEHNR, CDR2 FQNEAQ, per germline (reference sequence). After removal of 4 bases from V and 0 bases from J, the junction contained 4 bases not matched to a gene. CDR3 amino acids: CASSSNRGYQETQYF. The CDR3 DNA is TGTGCCAGCAGCTCGAACAGGGGGTACCAAGAGACCCAGTACTTC.

The table lists this clone with a few counts. The chain couples TRBV12-2 to TRBJ1-5; the table's D gene call, TRBD1, was not cross checked with the DNA. TRBV12-2 is annotated as a pseudogene. This CDR3 spans 19 amino acids. The CDR3 reads CASRLEERAGGERNQPQHF. In DNA form, the CDR3 reads TGTGCAAGTCGCTTAGAGGAGCGGGCAGGGGGCGAGAGGAATCAGCCCCAGCATTTT.

This clone has only a few counts. The CDR3 is CASSLNSGTGNTEAFF. DNA of the CDR3: TGTGCCAGCAGCTTAAATTCCGGGACAGGGAACACTGAAGCTTTCTTT. This chain uses TRBV5-4 with TRBJ1-1; TRBD1 matches 8 bases. The CDR3 has 16 amino acids. V lost 2 bases to trimming and J lost 1 base; unmatched junction nucleotides: 7. CDR1 SGHNT and CDR2 YYREEE come from the germline V gene (reference sequence).

The chain joins TRBV19 to TRBJ1-5, with 10 bases identical to TRBD1. J gave up 1 base and V 5 bases, and 8 bases lay outside the gene matches. The CDR3 spans 17 residues. The germline V gene encodes CDR1 LNHDA and CDR2 SQIVND (reference sequence). The CDR3 here is CASSLLGTGDSNQPQHF. The CDR3 coding sequence is TGTGCCAGTAGTCTCTTGGGGACAGGGGACAGCAATCAGCCCCAGCATTTT.

The chain employs TRBV4-1 and TRBJ2-4; 8 bases are shared with TRBD2. The CDR3 length is 14 residues. Germline loops: CDR1 MGHRA, CDR2 YSYEKL. V lost 5 bases, J lost 6 bases, and 6 bases stayed unmatched. The CDR3 loop is CASSTGGAVNIQYF. CDR3 bases: TGCGCCAGCAGCACCGGGGGGGCTGTAAACATTCAGTACTTC.

This clone was observed a few times. The chain employs TRBV7-9 and TRBJ1-3, with D unclear. This CDR3 spans 14 amino acids. V dropped 1 base and J dropped 0 bases, with 4 bases sitting between them. Looked up from germline, CDR1 is SEHNR and CDR2 is FQNEAQ (reference sequence). The chain's CDR3 is CASSLGYSGNTIYF. CDR3 bases: TGTGCCAGCAGCTTAGGCTACTCTGGAAACACCATATATTTT.